Below, 9 T cell receptor beta chains from the same sample are listed, as sequenced in a study of immune evolution from preneoplasia to lung adenocarcinoma. Assay used: immunoSEQ multiplex PCR; TCRdb lists only in-frame clones, some missing. This sample carries almost 5,000 clones, roughly 80% of them seen once, and the ten largest clones take about 6.9%. Sequenced material: FFPE minimally invasive lung adenocarcinoma tissue. The receptors originated from a person between 45 and 75 years old with lung adenocarcinoma.

The chain combines TRBV15 with TRBJ1-1; D perhaps matches TRBD1 (6 bases). The CDR3 length is 17 residues. V lost 0 bases to trimming and J lost 3 bases, with 17 bases between them. Germline CDR1 and CDR2: LNHNV and YYDKDF (reference sequence). The CDR3 spells CATSRDYTGGMDTEAFF. The DNA of the CDR3 is TGTGCCACCAGCAGAGATTATACGGGGGGCATGGACACTGAAGCTTTCTTT.

The chain uses TRBV19 and TRBJ1-5, with 10 bases fitting TRBD1. Looked up from germline, CDR1 is LNHDA and CDR2 is SQIVND (reference sequence). The CDR3 extends over 16 amino acids. Trimming removed 4 bases from V and 7 bases from J; junction bases left unmatched: 10. The CDR3, as DNA: TGTGCCAGTAGTAACAGCCGGGACAGGGGAGGACAGCCCCAGCATTTT. Translating it yields CASSNSRDRGGQPQHF.

The rearrangement links TRBV6-6 to TRBJ1-1; possible D gene TRBD1, 5 bases. Germline V gives CDR1 MNHNY, CDR2 SVGAGI (reference sequence). V was pared by 6 bases and J by 0 bases, with 8 bases between. The CDR3 is 13 residues long. CDR3 coding DNA: TGTGCCAGCAGGAGAGGGGTGAACACTGAAGCTTTCTTT. Translating it yields CASRRGVNTEAFF.

V and J are TRBV6-5 and TRBJ1-2; D possibly corresponds to TRBD1 (6 bases). There are 11 residues in the CDR3. CDR1 and CDR2 from the germline V gene are MNHEY and SVGAGI. Trimming cost V 8 bases and J 8 bases, with 12 bases left between them. CDR3 protein: CASGQGWGYTF. CDR3 in DNA: TGTGCCAGCGGGCAGGGGTGGGGCTACACCTTC.

This chain connects TRBV4-1 to TRBJ2-5, with unresolved D. The end of the DNA is better explained by TRBJ2-7, so the J call may be wrong. CDR1 is MGHRA, CDR2 YSYEKL, per germline. This CDR3 comprises 14 residues. The CDR3, as DNA: TGCGCCAGCAGCCACGGTCGCCAAGCCTACGAGCAGTACTTC. This gives the protein CASSHGRQAYEQYF.

This clone is large in the sample. The chain joins TRBV19 to TRBJ1-2; unclear D gene. The CDR3 consists of 12 residues. V lost 4 bases and J 4 bases, leaving 7 bases between the germline ends. Germline CDR1 LNHDA, CDR2 SQIVND (reference sequence). The CDR3: CASSTIPYGYTF. CDR3 DNA sequence: TGTGCCAGTAGTACAATTCCCTATGGCTACACCTTC.

With respect to this clone: The same CDR3 also results from other DNA sequences found in this sample. The J gene is TRBJ2-5, the V gene TRBV5-4; D uncertain. Germline V gene data show CDR1 as SGHNT and CDR2 as YYREEE (reference sequence). V lost 0 bases and J 8 bases, leaving 8 bases between the germline ends. The CDR3 consists of 12 residues. The CDR3 DNA sequence: TGTGCCAGCAGCTTGGATTCGGAAACCCAGTACTTC. Its protein product is CASSLDSETQYF.

V gene TRBV5-1 combines with J gene TRBJ1-1, with a possible D match to TRBD1 (6 bases). The length of the CDR3 is 15 residues. Deletions cut 2 bases from V and 3 bases from J, with 14 bases between. Germline CDR1 and CDR2: SGHRS and YFSETQ. CDR3 amino acids: CASSFTGPRDTEAFF. DNA for the CDR3: TGCGCCAGCAGCTTTACAGGGCCGAGGGACACTGAAGCTTTCTTT.

The chain recombines TRBV7-9 with TRBJ2-3; D not resolved. CDR3 length equals 16 residues. CDR1 is SEHNR, CDR2 FQNEAQ, per germline (reference sequence). Trimming took 5 bases from V and 2 from J, leaving 17 bases between them. CDR3: CASSPYLITPTDTQYF. In DNA form, the CDR3 reads TGTGCCAGCAGCCCCTACCTCATAACCCCCACAGATACGCAGTATTTT. The full variable domain, in which reference TRBV7-9 and TRBJ2-3 provide the parts outside the CDR3, is DTGVSQNPRHKITKRGQNVTFRCDPISEHNRLYWYRQTLGQGPEFLTYFQNEAQLEKSRLLSDRFSAERPKGSFSTLEIQRTEQGDSAMYLCASSPYLITPTDTQYFGPGTRLTVL.